These T cell receptor beta chains were read from a single sample in a study of long-term antiretroviral therapy in people with HIV. Libraries were prepared by immunoSEQ multiplex PCR; TCRdb keeps only in-frame clonotypes and omits some of them. The sample carries over 25,000 clones, approximately 90% recorded once. Sequencing was performed on unsorted PBMCs, taken 3.2 years before starting antiretroviral therapy. The receptors originated from a man between 50 and 59 years old with HIV. The conserved cysteine and the conserved F or W are not part of the CDR3 here. D genes are given only for firm matches.

v_gene,j_gene,d_gene,CDR3aa
TRBV6-5,TRBJ2-1,NA,ASSYRPGGGHEQF
TRBV5-1,TRBJ2-7,NA,ASSSSLPGLYEQY
TRBV7-9,TRBJ1-5,NA,ASSLGHQPQH
TRBV11-2,TRBJ1-1,NA,ASTGYENTEAF
TRBV6-5,TRBJ2-7,NA,ASRPDGFSYEQY
TRBV7-9,TRBJ1-2,TRBD1,ASSSRTGGAGGYT
TRBV4-1,TRBJ2-7,TRBD1,ASSHLDRGRKQY
TRBV29-1,TRBJ2-7,NA,SITEPGSTYEQY
TRBV30,TRBJ1-1,NA,AWSVGGYSEAF
TRBV6-5,TRBJ2-7,NA,ASSYSDSFNEQY
TRBV6-1,TRBJ1-5,NA,ASSAQGGGSQPQH
TRBV10-3,TRBJ2-1,NA,AISEDGSYNEQF
TRBV29-1,TRBJ1-2,NA,SVEESSYGYT
TRBV7-2,TRBJ2-7,NA,ASSLVQGDEQY
TRBV7-9,TRBJ2-3,NA,ASSPRQILDTQY
TRBV7-9,TRBJ2-5,NA,ASSSQVETQY
TRBV6-1,TRBJ2-5,TRBD1,ASKGAPETQY
TRBV29-1,TRBJ1-1,NA,SVVTVNTEAF
TRBV2,TRBJ2-5,TRBD1,ASTPGTGQETQY
TRBV5-1,TRBJ2-6,NA,ASRVLVSGANVLT
TRBV2,TRBJ2-3,NA,ASSDGGGTSTDTQY
TRBV7-9,TRBJ2-7,NA,ASSPEGGRGGSYEQY
TRBV6-4,TRBJ1-2,TRBD1,ASSEGQGANRYT
TRBV5-1,TRBJ1-1,NA,ASSPTTGHTEAF
TRBV5-1,TRBJ1-1,NA,ASSLQGMDTEAF
TRBV7-6,TRBJ2-2,TRBD1,ASSLIQGGTGELF
TRBV19,TRBJ1-5,NA,ASSTWTREMPQH
TRBV5-1,TRBJ1-5,NA,ASSLGTGNQPQH
TRBV5-1,TRBJ2-3,NA,ASSLFGPVADTQY
TRBV9,TRBJ1-2,NA,ASSANINLRDGLYGYT
TRBV5-4,TRBJ1-1,TRBD1,ASSSGQGAEAF
TRBV2,TRBJ1-1,TRBD1,ASSTGGRTEAF
TRBV2,TRBJ2-2,NA,ASGQTNTGELF
TRBV18,TRBJ2-3,TRBD1,ASSPLHRGRDTQY
TRBV7-9,TRBJ1-6,TRBD1,ASSGQGDSPLH
TRBV5-1,TRBJ2-5,TRBD2,ASSLMLAAGETQY
TRBV5-1,TRBJ2-7,NA,ASSLTRPSYEQY
TRBV19,TRBJ1-1,NA,ASMQREDTEAF
TRBV7-2,TRBJ2-7,TRBD2,ASSPRLAPEQY
TRBV7-3,TRBJ1-3,NA,ASSLVSQDSGNTIY
TRBV2,TRBJ2-1,TRBD2,ASKPLAEYNEQF
TRBV28,TRBJ1-2,NA,ASSLRSGSGYT
TRBV6-6,TRBJ2-7,NA,ASSENSLTYEQY
TRBV7-2,TRBJ2-3,NA,ASSSTADRTRDTQY
TRBV5-4,TRBJ2-4,NA,ASSLTQGAKNIQY
TRBV2,TRBJ2-3,NA,ASSEGVFGGISTDTQY
TRBV19,TRBJ1-5,TRBD1,ASKNDRDSNQPQH
TRBV28,TRBJ2-7,NA,ASRIGLTYEQY
TRBV5-1,TRBJ2-1,NA,ASSLGTNYNEQF